Shown below are 14 T cell receptor beta chains from a single sample sequenced in a study of cytomegalovirus exposure and HLA in healthy donors. Researchers ran the PCR with 60 Vbeta and 13 Jbeta primers. TCRdb keeps only in-frame clones here, not all; method: immunoSEQ multiplex PCR. The data hold around 37,000 clones, with over 75% observed a single time. What was sequenced was PBMCs. These TCRs come from a man aged 50 to 60 in good health and CMV-seronegative.

This chain uses TRBV6-6 with TRBJ1-6; D gene ambiguous. The CDR3 consists of 15 residues. The germline V and J ends were trimmed by 4 bases and 6 bases, with 13 bases remaining between them. Germline loops: CDR1 MNHNY, CDR2 SVGAGI (reference sequence). The CDR3, as DNA: TGTGCCAGCAGTTCCGAGGGTCTAGGTAATTCACCCCTCCACTTT. Residues: CASSSEGLGNSPLHF.

V usage is TRBV19 and J usage is TRBJ1-2; D unclear. This CDR3 has 15 residues. Trimming pared 6 bases from V and 1 base from J, leaving 15 bases between. CDR1 and CDR2 (germline): LNHDA, SQIVND (reference sequence). This CDR3 reads CASSDGEAFNYGYTF. CDR3 bases: TGTGCCAGTAGCGACGGAGAGGCCTTTAACTATGGCTACACCTTC.

This chain links TRBV7-9 with TRBJ1-4, with a possible D match to TRBD1 (6 bases). Germline V gene data show CDR1 as SEHNR and CDR2 as FQNEAQ (reference sequence). This CDR3 has 15 residues. The V end lost 4 bases, the J end lost 0 bases, and 9 bases lay between the germline ends. CDR3 loop: CASSSGHPTNEKLFF. CDR3 in DNA: TGTGCCAGCAGCTCGGGACACCCAACTAATGAAAAACTGTTTTTT.

The V and J genes are TRBV4-3 and TRBJ2-1; D is perhaps TRBD2 (5 bases). This CDR3 is 14 amino acids long. Germline V gene sequence: CDR1 LGHNA, CDR2 YSLEER. Trimming cost V 1 base and J 6 bases, with 10 bases left between them. The CDR3, as DNA: TGCGCCAGCAGCCAAGGGAATCGGGGCAATGAGCAGTTCTTC. Encoded protein: CASSQGNRGNEQFF.

J is TRBJ2-7 and V is TRBV7-8; 13 nucleotides match TRBD2. Germline V gene sequence: CDR1 SGHVS, CDR2 FQNEAQ. The V and J ends lost 5 bases and 0 bases, in that order; junction bases with no gene match: 4. This CDR3 has 16 residues. The DNA for the CDR3 is TGTGCCAGCAGCGAAGGACTAGCGGGAGCCTCCTACGAGCAGTACTTC. Residues: CASSEGLAGASYEQYF. Full variable domain (missing parts from reference TRBV7-8 and TRBJ2-7): GAGVSQSPRYKVAKRGQDVALRCDPISGHVSLFWYQQALGQGPEFLTYFQNEAQLDKSGLPSDRFFAERPEGSVSTLKIQRTQQEDSAVYLCASSEGLAGASYEQYFGPGTRLTVT.

This clone was found a few times. V and J are TRBV7-2 and TRBJ1-2, with 9 bases that match TRBD1. V lost 5 bases and J lost 5; bases outside the gene matches: 9. CDR1 is SGHTA, CDR2 FQGNSA, per germline. The CDR3 spans 15 residues. CDR3 region: CASSQRDRVLYGYTF. CDR3 bases: TGTGCCAGCAGCCAAAGGGACAGGGTTTTATATGGCTACACCTTC.

The CDR3 sequence: CASSFYALGAGANVLTF. For the CDR3, the DNA is TGTGCCAGCAGCTTCTATGCCCTGGGGGCCGGGGCCAACGTCCTGACTTTC. The chain carries TRBV7-2 and TRBJ2-6, with D perhaps matching TRBD1 (6 bases). CDR1 and CDR2 (germline): SGHTA, FQGNSA. The CDR3 runs 17 residues. Trimming left V 3 bases short and J 4 bases short, with 16 bases between. The full variable domain, in which reference TRBV7-2 and TRBJ2-6 provide the parts outside the CDR3, is GAGVSQSPSNKVTEKGKDVELRCDPISGHTALYWYRQSLGQGLEFLIYFQGNSAPDKSGLPSDRFSAERTGGSVSTLTIQRTQQEDSAVYLCASSFYALGAGANVLTFGAGSRLTVL.

As concerns this clone: Other DNA sequences in the sample encode the same CDR3. V and J are TRBV18 and TRBJ2-7; D call uncertain. The CDR3 has 13 amino acids. Trimming cost V 0 bases and J 3 bases, with 6 bases left between them. Germline values: CDR1 KGHSH, CDR2 LQKENI. CDR3 DNA sequence: TGTGCCAGCTCACCACCGAACGGCTACGAGCAGTACTTC. It translates to CASSPPNGYEQYF.

The J gene is TRBJ2-7, the V gene TRBV11-2; 10 bases fit TRBD1. CDR3 length equals 16 residues. The J segment lost 2 bases and the V segment lost 2 bases, leaving 6 bases of the junction unmatched. Germline-derived CDR1 and CDR2 are SGHAT and FQNNGV. CDR3 in DNA: TGTGCCAGCAGCTTACCTCGGACAGGGGGGGCCTACGAGCAGTACTTC. Its translation is CASSLPRTGGAYEQYF.

The chain couples TRBV7-3 to TRBJ2-2; possibly TRBD2 for D (6 bases). The V end lost 1 base, the J end lost 5 bases, and 8 bases lay between the germline ends. This CDR3 contains 14 residues. Germline CDR1 is SGHTA and CDR2 is FQGTGA. CDR3 region: CASSLMAGTGELFF. For the CDR3, the DNA is TGTGCCAGCAGCTTAATGGCGGGGACCGGGGAGCTGTTTTTT.

V is TRBV5-8 and J is TRBJ2-3; 11 nucleotides agree with TRBD2. The germline CDR1 and CDR2 sequences are SGHTS and YDEGEE. The J segment lost 2 bases and the V segment lost 6 bases, leaving 8 bases of the junction unmatched. The CDR3 spans 16 residues. The CDR3 is CASTRGTSGYTDTQYF. CDR3 DNA sequence: TGTGCCAGCACCCGGGGGACTAGCGGCTACACAGATACGCAGTATTTT.

This clone was counted only a few times. J is TRBJ2-5 and V is TRBV9; D perhaps matches TRBD1 (6 bases). The CDR3 length is 13 residues. The germline V gene has CDR1 SGDLS and CDR2 YYNGEE. The V and J ends lost 0 bases and 5 bases respectively, with 8 bases between them. This chain's CDR3 is CASSVGGPETQYF. The DNA for the CDR3 is TGTGCCAGCAGCGTAGGGGGGCCGGAGACCCAGTACTTC.

The genes are TRBV19 and TRBJ2-7, with no clear D. The CDR3 contains 18 residues. V lost 3 bases and J lost 2, with 23 bases in between. Germline loops: CDR1 LNHDA, CDR2 SQIVND (reference sequence). The CDR3 nucleotides are TGTGCCAGTAGTATTAGAGGTGGTAAGGCCCTATCCCCCTACGAGCAGTACTTC. This sequence encodes CASSIRGGKALSPYEQYF.

The chain recombines TRBV19 with TRBJ1-2; 8 nucleotides agree with TRBD1. The germline V gene encodes CDR1 LNHDA and CDR2 SQIVND (reference sequence). The CDR3 is 13 residues long. The ends lost 5 bases at V and 6 bases at J; junction bases unmatched: 5. The CDR3 DNA follows: TGTGCCAGTAGTGCCCGGGACAGGAATGGCTACACCTTC. As protein: CASSARDRNGYTF.